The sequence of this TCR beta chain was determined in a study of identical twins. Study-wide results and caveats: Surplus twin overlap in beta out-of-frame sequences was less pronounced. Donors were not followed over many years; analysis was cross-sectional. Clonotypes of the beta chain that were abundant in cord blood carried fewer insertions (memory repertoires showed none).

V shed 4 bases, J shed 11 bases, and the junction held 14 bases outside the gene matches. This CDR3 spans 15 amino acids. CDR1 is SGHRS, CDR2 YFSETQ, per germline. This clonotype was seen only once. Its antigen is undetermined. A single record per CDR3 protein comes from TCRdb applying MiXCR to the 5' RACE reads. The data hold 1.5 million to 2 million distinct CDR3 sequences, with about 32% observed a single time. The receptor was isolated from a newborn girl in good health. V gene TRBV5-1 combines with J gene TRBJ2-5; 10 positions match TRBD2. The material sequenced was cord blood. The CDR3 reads CASSLGLADYSEQYF. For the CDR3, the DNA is TGCGCCAGCAGCCTAGGACTAGCGGATTACAGTGAGCAGTACTTC.